One sample yielded the 8 T cell receptor beta chains listed below, sequenced in a study of identical twins. TCRdb re-called the 5' RACE reads through MiXCR, storing one row per CDR3 protein. The table lists 400,000 or so distinct CDR3 sequences, 7% to 9.5% of them singletons. The sequenced sample was naive T cells sorted from blood. The receptor set was obtained from a woman aged 50 to 65 in good health.

The rearrangement joins TRBV29-1 to TRBJ2-2, with 11 bases identical to TRBD2. The trim removed 5 bases at V and 4 bases at J, leaving 3 bases unmatched. From germline, CDR1 is SQVTM and CDR2 ANQGSEA. The CDR3 is 14 amino acids. The CDR3 DNA sequence: TGCAGCGTTCGGACTAGCGGGCGCACCGGGGAGCTGTTTTTT. Its translation is CSVRTSGRTGELFF.

This clonotype was seen a handful of times. V is TRBV5-1 and J is TRBJ2-1, with D tentatively TRBD2 (6 bases). V lost 4 bases and J 0 bases, leaving 8 bases between the germline ends. The CDR3 is 14 residues long. Looked up from germline, CDR1 is SGHRS and CDR2 is YFSETQ. The CDR3 loop reads CASSTGGSYNEQFF. CDR3 nucleotides: TGCGCCAGCAGCACCGGGGGCTCCTACAATGAGCAGTTCTTC.

In this sample, this clonotype turned up a few times. CDR3 DNA: TGTGCCAGCAGTGACTTGGGGCCCCCAGATACGCAGTATTTT. Translating it yields CASSDLGPPDTQYF. The chain joins TRBV6-4 to TRBJ2-3; perhaps TRBD1 as D (5 bases). CDR1 and CDR2 (germline): MRHNA, SNTAGT. CDR3 length equals 14 residues. The V end lost 1 base, the J end lost 4 bases, and 9 bases lay between the germline ends.

This clonotype has a handful of counts. In DNA, the CDR3 is TGTGCCAGCAGGCAACGACTAGCTGGCACAGATACGCAGTATTTT. Protein sequence: CASRQRLAGTDTQYF. This sequence joins TRBV6-2 or TRBV6-3 and TRBJ2-3; the match to TRBD2 covers 7 bases. CDR3 length: 15 amino acids. Germline V gives CDR1 MNHEY, CDR2 SVGEGT. V shed 6 bases and J 1 base; nucleotides not matched to a gene: 7.

This clonotype was seen repeatedly, ten times or more. The genes are TRBV5-1 and TRBJ2-1; maybe TRBD2 (5 bases). V was cut by 0 bases and J by 10 bases, with 20 bases left in between. The germline V gene encodes CDR1 SGHRS and CDR2 YFSETQ. The CDR3 contains 16 residues. The CDR3 loop reads CASSLGAERRKSEQFF. The DNA of the CDR3 is TGCGCCAGCAGCTTGGGGGCGGAGCGGAGGAAAAGCGAGCAGTTCTTC.

The sample holds a few counts of this clonotype. The chain couples TRBV29-1 to TRBJ1-1, with unresolved D. The CDR3 has 12 amino acids. Per the germline V gene, CDR1 is SQVTM and CDR2 is ANQGSEA. The V end was cut by 4 bases, the J end by 6 bases, with 12 bases between. The CDR3 protein is CSVVVGPSEAFF. CDR3 nucleotide sequence: TGCAGCGTTGTGGTAGGCCCTTCTGAAGCTTTCTTT. Filled out from reference TRBV29-1 and TRBJ1-1, the complete variable domain reads SAVISQKPSRDICQRGTSLTIQCQVDSQVTMMFWYRQQPGQSLTLIATANQGSEATYESGFVIDKFPISRPNLTFSTLTVSNMSPEDSSIYLCSVVVGPSEAFFGQGTRLTVV.

This chain joins TRBV11-2 and TRBJ2-1; 10 nucleotides line up with TRBD2. From germline, CDR1 is SGHAT and CDR2 FQNNGV. This CDR3 is built from 18 residues. V gave up 1 base and J gave up 1 base; unmatched junction bases: 7. CDR3 in DNA: TGTGCCAGCAGCTTAGGCCTAGCGGGAGTTATTTCCTACAATGAGCAGTTCTTC. As protein: CASSLGLAGVISYNEQFF.

In its sample, this clonotype was seen a few times. The chain couples TRBV12-3 or TRBV12-4 to TRBJ2-4; D is unresolved. The CDR3 runs 15 residues. V lost 2 bases and J 1 base, leaving 9 bases between the germline ends. The CDR3 spells CASSLNSAAKNIQYF. CDR3 coding DNA: TGTGCCAGCAGTTTAAACAGCGCTGCCAAAAACATTCAGTACTTC.